This passage covers 28 T cell receptor beta chains from one sample sequenced in a study of cytomegalovirus exposure and HLA in healthy donors. Primers: 60 Vbeta forward and 13 Jbeta reverse. TCRdb's copy holds only in-frame clones and misses some; the assay was immunoSEQ multiplex PCR. The sample includes more than 35,000 clones, 68% of them seen just once. Sequenced: PBMCs. These receptor sequences come from a middle-aged man in good health and CMV-seronegative.

The chain joins TRBV4-1 to TRBJ1-5; D not certain. The V gene's germline CDR1 is MGHRA and CDR2 YSYEKL. Trimming took off 2 bases at V and 2 bases at J, with 13 bases between the two ends. This CDR3 is built from 16 residues. The CDR3 loop is CASSQNGINGNQPQHF. CDR3 coding DNA: TGCGCCAGCAGCCAAAACGGGATTAATGGCAATCAGCCCCAGCATTTT.

This clone was detected only a few times. The rearrangement uses TRBV7-3 and TRBJ1-2; weak D call: TRBD1 (5 bases). The CDR3 covers 12 residues. The V end lost 11 bases, the J end lost 8 bases, and 18 bases lay between the germline ends. Germline CDR1 SGHTA, CDR2 FQGTGA. The CDR3 sequence is CAPFEGEGGYTF. The CDR3 bases are TGTGCCCCATTTGAAGGGGAAGGCGGCTACACCTTC.

The V call is TRBV30, the J call TRBJ1-2; no definite D call. V was pared by 4 bases and J by 2 bases, with 8 bases between. This CDR3 has 12 amino acids. In germline, CDR1 is GTSNPN, CDR2 SVGIG (reference sequence). Here the CDR3 reads CAWTPINYGYTF. The CDR3 nucleotides are TGTGCCTGGACCCCCATCAACTATGGCTACACCTTC.

The chain employs TRBV28 and TRBJ2-5; 7 bases agree with TRBD2. The CDR3 has 15 residues. With V trimmed by 6 bases and J by 0 bases, 7 bases remained unmatched. Germline V gives CDR1 MDHEN, CDR2 SYDVKM. The CDR3 DNA sequence: TGTGCCAGCAGGGCCGGGACTATGTACCAAGAGACCCAGTACTTC. This sequence encodes CASRAGTMYQETQYF.

This clone was detected only a few times. The chain links TRBV6-5 to TRBJ1-3, with TRBD1 matching 9 bases. CDR3 size: 15 residues. V shed 0 bases and J 3 bases; nucleotides not matched to a gene: 0. Germline V lookup: CDR1 MNHEY, CDR2 SVGAGI. CDR3 sequence: CASSYSDRGGNTIYF. The CDR3 region has the DNA TGTGCCAGCAGTTACTCGGACAGGGGTGGAAACACCATATATTTT.

The rearrangement uses TRBV10-3 and TRBJ2-1, with 11 bases lining up with TRBD2. The CDR3 is 16 residues long. J gave up 9 bases and V 3 bases, and 10 bases lay outside the gene matches. CDR1 and CDR2 (germline): ENHRY, SYGVKD. The CDR3, as DNA: TGTGCCATCAGTGAATTTAGCGGGGGGGCCGGTGGTGAGCAGTTCTTC. Translation: CAISEFSGGAGGEQFF.

This clone is medium-sized (0.01 to 0.1%) by share. The V call is TRBV5-6, the J call TRBJ2-1; 7 bases align to TRBD2. V lost 3 bases to trimming and J lost 12 bases; unmatched junction nucleotides: 3. CDR1 is SGHDT, CDR2 YYEEEE, per germline. The CDR3 has 11 amino acids. CDR3: CASSYRGVQFF. The DNA for the CDR3 is TGTGCCAGCAGCTATCGGGGGGTGCAGTTCTTC.

The chain couples TRBV2 to TRBJ2-7; D is ambiguous. This CDR3 has 12 residues. The germline V gene encodes CDR1 SNHLY and CDR2 FYNNEI. V was trimmed by 5 bases and J by 7 bases, leaving 12 bases between them. The CDR3 spells CASSLAPFEQYF. CDR3 DNA: TGTGCCAGCAGTCTGGCCCCTTTTGAGCAGTACTTC.

The chain employs TRBV29-1 and TRBJ2-3; D is uncertain. Trimming removed 1 base from V and 6 bases from J, with 8 bases in between. The CDR3 loop spans 12 amino acids. Germline V gene sequence: CDR1 SQVTM, CDR2 ANQGSEA. CDR3 protein: CSVEAEVDTQYF. The CDR3 DNA reads as TGCAGCGTTGAAGCCGAGGTGGATACGCAGTATTTT.

The gene calls are TRBV6-6 and TRBJ2-7; 10 bases are a match to TRBD1. V lost 0 bases to trimming and J lost 3 bases; unmatched junction nucleotides: 2. The CDR3 covers 15 residues. In germline, CDR1 is MNHNY, CDR2 SVGAGI (reference sequence). The CDR3 loop reads CASSYSGTGDYEQYF. DNA of the CDR3: TGTGCCAGCAGTTACTCGGGGACAGGGGACTACGAGCAGTACTTC.

The chain has TRBV4-2 and TRBJ1-6, with TRBD1 matching over 9 bases. Germline trimming cut 4 bases from V and 8 bases from J; bases unmatched to any gene: 9. In germline, CDR1 is LGHNA, CDR2 YNFKEQ. This CDR3 comprises 16 residues. This CDR3 is CASSPEQGAGDSPLHF. The CDR3 region has the DNA TGTGCCAGCAGCCCAGAACAGGGGGCCGGGGATTCACCCCTCCACTTT.

The chain carries TRBV4-2 and TRBJ1-1; TRBD1 agrees at 7 bases. CDR1 is LGHNA and CDR2 is YNFKEQ in the germline V gene. V trimming: 3 bases; J trimming: 6 bases; junction bases outside the gene matches: 19. The CDR3 covers 18 residues. The CDR3 coding sequence is TGTGCCAGCAGCCACGGGATCCGGGACAGAGGACTGCGGGCTGAAGCTTTCTTT. This translates into CASSHGIRDRGLRAEAFF.

V usage is TRBV28 and J usage is TRBJ1-3, with a weak D call TRBD1 (6 bases). Germline V gene lookup returns CDR1 MDHEN and CDR2 SYDVKM. Between the trimmed V and J ends, which lost 5 bases and 4 bases, there was a span of 12 bases. CDR3 length: 14 residues. The CDR3 region is CASSRGGHGNTIYF. CDR3 nucleotides: TGTGCCAGCAGTCGCGGGGGGCACGGAAACACCATATATTTT.

The chain has TRBV7-9 and TRBJ1-1; TRBD1 might be the D (5 bases). CDR1 SEHNR and CDR2 FQNEAQ come from the germline V gene (reference sequence). With 0 bases removed from V and 4 bases from J, the gap between germline ends came to 12 bases. The CDR3 runs 15 residues. This CDR3 is CASSLARPGFTEAFF. For the CDR3, the DNA is TGTGCCAGCAGCTTAGCGCGTCCAGGGTTCACTGAAGCTTTCTTT.

The CDR3 here is CAWSPGISYEQYF. CDR3 nucleotide sequence: TGTGCCTGGAGTCCAGGTATCTCCTACGAGCAGTACTTC. The chain has TRBV30 and TRBJ2-7, with D unclear. Per the germline V gene, CDR1 is GTSNPN and CDR2 is SVGIG (reference sequence). The CDR3 covers 13 residues. The germline V and J ends were trimmed by 2 bases and 0 bases, with 8 bases remaining between them.

The rearrangement joins TRBV2 to TRBJ2-7; tentative D call: TRBD2 (5 bases). This CDR3 contains 13 residues. The V end was cut by 5 bases, the J end by 3 bases, with 11 bases between. Germline lookup yields CDR1 SNHLY and CDR2 FYNNEI. DNA of the CDR3: TGTGCCAGCAGTCAGGTGAGGGACTACGAGCAGTACTTC. This encodes CASSQVRDYEQYF. The full variable domain, with the rest looked up from reference TRBV2 and TRBJ2-7, is EPEVTQTPSHQVTQMGQEVILRCVPISNHLYFYWYRQILGQKVEFLVSFYNNEISEKSEIFDDQFSVERPDGSNFTLKIRSTKLEDSAMYFCASSQVRDYEQYFGPGTRLTVT.

The V gene is TRBV6-1, the J gene TRBJ1-2, with D unresolved. Germline V CDR1 and CDR2: MNHNS, SASEGT. V lost 2 bases to trimming and J lost 4 bases, with 8 bases between them. The CDR3 length is 13 residues. The CDR3 spells CASSEPVPYGYTF. CDR3 in DNA: TGTGCCAGCAGTGAACCAGTGCCCTATGGCTACACCTTC.

This clone is a singleton in its sample. The chain recombines TRBV6-5 with TRBJ2-7; D not certain. The ends were cut back, 5 bases at V and 1 base at J, with 9 bases in the middle. The germline V gene encodes CDR1 MNHEY and CDR2 SVGAGI. The CDR3 length is 13 residues. The CDR3 spells CASSPAASYEQYF. Here the CDR3 DNA reads TGTGCCAGCAGTCCGGCGGCGTCCTACGAGCAGTACTTC.

The chain links TRBV4-2 to TRBJ2-5, with 7 positions matching TRBD2. CDR1 and CDR2 from the germline V gene are LGHNA and YNFKEQ. The CDR3 length is 15 residues. V lost 4 bases, J lost 2 bases, and 7 bases stayed unmatched. DNA of the CDR3: TGTGCCAGCAGCCCAGTAGCGGGTGAACAAGAGACCCAGTACTTC. Amino acids: CASSPVAGEQETQYF.

This clone was recorded a few times. The chain couples TRBV7-9 to TRBJ1-2; D may be TRBD1 (5 bases). Trimming shortened V by 7 bases and J by 8 bases, and 20 bases separated the two germline ends. There are 14 residues in the CDR3. Germline V gene sequence: CDR1 SEHNR, CDR2 FQNEAQ (reference sequence). The CDR3 coding sequence is TGTGCCAGCACCAAAGGTGGAGGGGCAGTCGGCTACACCTTC. Translation: CASTKGGGAVGYTF.

V and J are TRBV2 and TRBJ1-5; D might be TRBD1 (6 bases). V lost 4 bases, J lost 3 bases, and 7 bases lay in between. Germline values: CDR1 SNHLY, CDR2 FYNNEI. The CDR3 loop spans 13 amino acids. The CDR3 nucleotides read TGTGCCAGCAGTGGGACAGCCAATCAGCCCCAGCATTTT. Translating it yields CASSGTANQPQHF.

The V call is TRBV4-2, the J call TRBJ2-2; 9 positions agree with TRBD2. In germline, CDR1 is LGHNA, CDR2 YNFKEQ. V dropped 1 base and J dropped 3; count of bases not matched to a gene: 3. The CDR3 contains 16 residues. In nucleotides, the CDR3 is TGTGCCAGCAGCCAAGGTAGCGGGGGATACACCGGGGAGCTGTTTTTT. This gives the protein CASSQGSGGYTGELFF.

This clone appeared a few times. The chain links TRBV14 to TRBJ1-1; 10 bases agree with TRBD1. Germline lookup yields CDR1 SGHDN and CDR2 FVKESK. V shed 1 base and J 10 bases; nucleotides not matched to a gene: 6. The CDR3 spans 14 residues. CDR3 loop: CASSQAGQGPGAFF. CDR3 DNA: TGTGCCAGCAGCCAAGCGGGACAGGGGCCAGGAGCTTTCTTT. The full variable domain, in which reference TRBV14 and TRBJ1-1 provide the parts outside the CDR3, is EAGVTQFPSHSVIEKGQTVTLRCDPISGHDNLYWYRRVMGKEIKFLLHFVKESKQDESGMPNNRFLAERTGGTYSTLKVQPAELEDSGVYFCASSQAGQGPGAFFGQGTRLTVV.

The chain combines TRBV11-2 with TRBJ2-5, with 8 bases identical to TRBD1. The CDR3 length is 14 residues. CDR1 and CDR2 from the germline V gene are SGHAT and FQNNGV. V lost 2 bases to trimming and J lost 5 bases; unmatched junction nucleotides: 4. This CDR3 reads CASSLPGGYETQYF. DNA of the CDR3: TGTGCCAGCAGCTTACCAGGGGGCTATGAGACCCAGTACTTC. The complete variable domain, with remaining parts taken from reference TRBV11-2 and TRBJ2-5, reads EAGVAQSPRYKIIEKRQSVAFWCNPISGHATLYWYQQILGQGPKLLIQFQNNGVVDDSQLPKDRFSAERLKGVDSTLKIQPAKLEDSAVYLCASSLPGGYETQYFGPGTRLLVL.

The chain is built from TRBV6-5 and TRBJ2-6; D might be TRBD1 (5 bases). The germline CDR1 and CDR2 sequences are MNHEY and SVGAGI. The V gene lost 5 bases and the J gene lost 4 bases, with 9 bases spanning the gap. This CDR3 is 14 amino acids long. For the CDR3, the DNA is TGTGCCAGCAGTCGACAGCCCGGGGCCAACGTCCTGACTTTC. Protein product: CASSRQPGANVLTF.

The chain uses TRBV7-6 and TRBJ2-5; no reliable D call. Germline V gives CDR1 SGHVS, CDR2 FNYEAQ. The CDR3 contains 13 residues. Trimming stripped 1 base from V and 1 base from J, with 4 bases between. The CDR3 DNA follows: TGTGCCAGCAGCTTAGGGGCCCAAGAGACCCAGTACTTC. Translation: CASSLGAQETQYF.

This clone was counted once. This chain links TRBV11-1 with TRBJ1-2; D unclear. This CDR3 is built from 13 residues. Looked up from germline, CDR1 is SGHAT and CDR2 is FQDESV (reference sequence). Trimming cost V 3 bases and J 3 bases, with 8 bases left between them. CDR3 loop: CASSFGGDYGYTF. In nucleotides, the CDR3 is TGTGCCAGCAGCTTCGGCGGCGACTATGGCTACACCTTC.

The chain joins TRBV2 to TRBJ2-7, with TRBD1 identical over 10 bases. V dropped 7 bases and J dropped 2; count of bases not matched to a gene: 5. Germline CDR1 reads SNHLY; CDR2 reads FYNNEI. The CDR3 runs to 14 residues. The CDR3 DNA reads TGTGCCAGCAAAGAAGGACAGGGGGCCTACGAGCAGTACTTC. It is translated as CASKEGQGAYEQYF.